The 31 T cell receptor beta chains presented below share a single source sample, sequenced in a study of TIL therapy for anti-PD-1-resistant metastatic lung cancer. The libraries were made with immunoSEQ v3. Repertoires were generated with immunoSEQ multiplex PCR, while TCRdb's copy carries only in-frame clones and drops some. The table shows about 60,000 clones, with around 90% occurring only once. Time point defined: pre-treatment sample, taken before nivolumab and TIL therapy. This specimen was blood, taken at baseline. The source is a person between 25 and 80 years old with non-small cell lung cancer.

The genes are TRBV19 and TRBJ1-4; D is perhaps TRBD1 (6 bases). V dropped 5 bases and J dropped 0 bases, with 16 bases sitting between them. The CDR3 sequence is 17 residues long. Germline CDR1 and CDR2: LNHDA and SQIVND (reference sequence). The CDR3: CASSRTSQGATNEKLFF. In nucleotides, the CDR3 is TGTGCCAGTAGTCGGACTTCACAGGGTGCAACTAATGAAAAACTGTTTTTT.

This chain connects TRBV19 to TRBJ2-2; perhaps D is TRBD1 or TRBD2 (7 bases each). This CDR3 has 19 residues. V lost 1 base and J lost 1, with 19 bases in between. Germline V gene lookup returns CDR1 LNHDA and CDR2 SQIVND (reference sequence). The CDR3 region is CASSIAAGGGQQNTGELFF. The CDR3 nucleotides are TGTGCCAGTAGTATAGCAGCTGGGGGGGGACAGCAGAACACCGGGGAGCTGTTTTTT.

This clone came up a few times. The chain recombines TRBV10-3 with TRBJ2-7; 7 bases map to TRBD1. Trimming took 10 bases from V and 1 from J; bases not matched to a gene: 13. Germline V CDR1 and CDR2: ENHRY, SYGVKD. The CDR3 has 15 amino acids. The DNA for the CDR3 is TGTGCCACCTTACCCGACAGGGATAAGTCCTACGAGCAGTACTTC. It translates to CATLPDRDKSYEQYF.

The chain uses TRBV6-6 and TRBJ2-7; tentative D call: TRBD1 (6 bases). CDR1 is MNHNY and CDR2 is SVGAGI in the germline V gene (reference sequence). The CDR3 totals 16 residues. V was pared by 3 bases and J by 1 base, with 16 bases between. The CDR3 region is CASSYSTGLSSYEQYF. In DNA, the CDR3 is TGTGCCAGCAGTTATTCCACAGGGTTGTCATCCTACGAGCAGTACTTC.

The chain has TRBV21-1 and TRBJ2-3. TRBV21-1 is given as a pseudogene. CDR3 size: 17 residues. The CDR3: CASSSSYARGATDTQYF. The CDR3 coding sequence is TGTGCCAGCAGCTCGAGTTATGCCCGGGGCGCCACAGATACGCAGTATTTT.

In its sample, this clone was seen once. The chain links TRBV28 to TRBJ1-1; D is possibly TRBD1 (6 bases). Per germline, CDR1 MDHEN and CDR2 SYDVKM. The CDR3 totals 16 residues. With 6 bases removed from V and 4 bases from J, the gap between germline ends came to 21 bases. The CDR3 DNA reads TGTGCCAGCAGACCAACCGGGGGGCAGGGCAGCACTGAAGCTTTCTTT. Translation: CASRPTGGQGSTEAFF.

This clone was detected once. For the CDR3, the DNA is TGTGCCAGCAGCGTAGGGACAGACTTAATATTTGGAAACACCATATATTTT. Translation: CASSVGTDLIFGNTIYF. J is TRBJ1-3 and V is TRBV9, with TRBD1 as a possible D gene (6 bases). The CDR3 contains 17 residues. In germline, CDR1 is SGDLS, CDR2 YYNGEE. V was cut by 0 bases and J by 3 bases, with 16 bases left in between.

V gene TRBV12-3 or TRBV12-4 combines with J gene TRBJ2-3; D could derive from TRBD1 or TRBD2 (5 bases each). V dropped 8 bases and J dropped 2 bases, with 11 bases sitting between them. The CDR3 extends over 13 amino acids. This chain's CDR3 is CASGGWTTDTQYF. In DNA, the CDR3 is TGTGCCAGCGGGGGTTGGACCACAGATACGCAGTATTTT.

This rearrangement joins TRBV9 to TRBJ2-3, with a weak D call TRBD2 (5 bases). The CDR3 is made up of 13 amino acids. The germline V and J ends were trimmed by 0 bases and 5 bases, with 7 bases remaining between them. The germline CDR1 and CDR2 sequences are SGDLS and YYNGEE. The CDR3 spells CASSVDAGDTQYF. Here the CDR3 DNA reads TGTGCCAGCAGCGTAGATGCGGGAGATACGCAGTATTTT.

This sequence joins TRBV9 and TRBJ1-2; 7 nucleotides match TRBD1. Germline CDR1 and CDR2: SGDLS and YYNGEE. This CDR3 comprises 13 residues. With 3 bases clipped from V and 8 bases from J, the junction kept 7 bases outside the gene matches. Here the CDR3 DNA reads TGTGCCAGCAGCGACGGGACAGTTCGCGGCTACACCTTC. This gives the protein CASSDGTVRGYTF.

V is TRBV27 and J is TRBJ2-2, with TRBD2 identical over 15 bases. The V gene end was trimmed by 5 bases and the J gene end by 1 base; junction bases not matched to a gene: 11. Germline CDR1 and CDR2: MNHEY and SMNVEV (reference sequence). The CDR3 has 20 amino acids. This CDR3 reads CASSPKPGLAGGRNTGELFF. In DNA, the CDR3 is TGTGCCAGCAGTCCCAAACCGGGACTAGCGGGGGGCCGGAACACCGGGGAGCTGTTTTTT.

The CDR3 here is CASSAGERGNQPQHF. CDR3 nucleotides: TGTGCCAGCAGTGCAGGGGAAAGGGGCAATCAGCCCCAGCATTTT. V gene TRBV2 combines with J gene TRBJ1-5; tentative D call: TRBD1 (6 bases). Germline V gene lookup returns CDR1 SNHLY and CDR2 FYNNEI. This CDR3 is 15 amino acids long. Trimming shortened V by 4 bases and J by 2 bases, and 12 bases separated the two germline ends.

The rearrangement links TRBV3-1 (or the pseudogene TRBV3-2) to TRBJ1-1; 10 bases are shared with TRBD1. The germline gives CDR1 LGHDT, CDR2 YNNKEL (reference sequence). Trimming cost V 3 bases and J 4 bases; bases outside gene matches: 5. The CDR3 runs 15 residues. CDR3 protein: CASSQRGQGGTEAFF. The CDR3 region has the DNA TGTGCCAGCAGCCAGCGAGGACAGGGGGGCACTGAAGCTTTCTTT.

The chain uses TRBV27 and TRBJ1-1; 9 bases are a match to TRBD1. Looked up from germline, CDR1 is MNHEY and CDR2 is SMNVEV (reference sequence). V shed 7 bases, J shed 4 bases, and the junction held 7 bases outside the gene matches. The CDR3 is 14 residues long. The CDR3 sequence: CASNIQGASTEAFF. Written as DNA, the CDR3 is TGTGCCAGCAACATACAGGGGGCCAGCACTGAAGCTTTCTTT.

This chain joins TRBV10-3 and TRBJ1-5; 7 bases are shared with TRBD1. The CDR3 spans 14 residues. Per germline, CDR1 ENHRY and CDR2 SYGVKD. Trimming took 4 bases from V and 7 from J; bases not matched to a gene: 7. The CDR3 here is CAISVAGGLQPQHF. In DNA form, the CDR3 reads TGTGCCATCAGTGTGGCAGGGGGTCTCCAGCCCCAGCATTTT.

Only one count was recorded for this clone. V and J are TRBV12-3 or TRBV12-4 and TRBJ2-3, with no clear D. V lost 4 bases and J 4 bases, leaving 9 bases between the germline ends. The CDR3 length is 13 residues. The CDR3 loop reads CASSSPHSDTQYF. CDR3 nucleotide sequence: TGTGCCAGCAGTTCCCCGCACTCAGATACGCAGTATTTT.

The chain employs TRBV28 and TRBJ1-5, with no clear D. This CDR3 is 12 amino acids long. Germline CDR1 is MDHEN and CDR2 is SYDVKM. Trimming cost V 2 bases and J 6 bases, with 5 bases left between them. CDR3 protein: CASSLRGQPQHF. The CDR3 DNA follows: TGTGCCAGCAGTTTAAGAGGTCAGCCCCAGCATTTT.

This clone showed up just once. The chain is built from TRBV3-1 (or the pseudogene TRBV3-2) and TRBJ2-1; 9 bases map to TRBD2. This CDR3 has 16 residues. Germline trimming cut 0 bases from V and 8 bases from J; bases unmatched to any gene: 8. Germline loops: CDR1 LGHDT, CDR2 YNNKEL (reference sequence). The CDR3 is CASSQEWREGEDEQFF. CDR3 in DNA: TGTGCCAGCAGCCAAGAATGGCGGGAGGGCGAGGATGAGCAGTTCTTC.

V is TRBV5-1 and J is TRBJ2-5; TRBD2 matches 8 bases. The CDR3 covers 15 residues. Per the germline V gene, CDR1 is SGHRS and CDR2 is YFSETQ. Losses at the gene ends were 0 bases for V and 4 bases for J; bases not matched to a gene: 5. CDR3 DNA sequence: TGCGCCAGCAGCTTGGGTAGCGGGACCCCAGAGACCCAGTACTTC. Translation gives CASSLGSGTPETQYF. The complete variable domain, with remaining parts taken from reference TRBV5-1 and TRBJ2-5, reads KAGVTQTPRYLIKTRGQQVTLSCSPISGHRSVSWYQQTPGQGLQFLFEYFSETQRNKGNFPGRFSGRQFSNSRSEMNVSTLELGDSALYLCASSLGSGTPETQYFGPGTRLLVL.

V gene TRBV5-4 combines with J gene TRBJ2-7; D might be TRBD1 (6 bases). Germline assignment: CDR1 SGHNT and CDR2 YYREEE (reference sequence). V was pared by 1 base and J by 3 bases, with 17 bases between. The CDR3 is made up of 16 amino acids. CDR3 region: CASSLSTRTDIYEQYF. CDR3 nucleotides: TGTGCCAGCAGCTTGTCCACCCGGACAGATATCTACGAGCAGTACTTC.

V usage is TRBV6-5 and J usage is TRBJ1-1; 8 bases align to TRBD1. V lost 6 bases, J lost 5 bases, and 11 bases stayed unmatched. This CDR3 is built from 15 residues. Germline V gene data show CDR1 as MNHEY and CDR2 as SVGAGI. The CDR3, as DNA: TGTGCCAGCAGACAGGTCACAGGGGGAGGAACTGAAGCTTTCTTT. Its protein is CASRQVTGGGTEAFF.

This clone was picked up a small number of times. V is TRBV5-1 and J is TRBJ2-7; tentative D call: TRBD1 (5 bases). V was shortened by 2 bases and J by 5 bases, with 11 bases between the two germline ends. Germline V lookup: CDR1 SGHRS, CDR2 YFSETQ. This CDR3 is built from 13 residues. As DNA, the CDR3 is TGCGCCAGCAGCTTAGACAGAGGACACGAGCAGTACTTC. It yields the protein CASSLDRGHEQYF.

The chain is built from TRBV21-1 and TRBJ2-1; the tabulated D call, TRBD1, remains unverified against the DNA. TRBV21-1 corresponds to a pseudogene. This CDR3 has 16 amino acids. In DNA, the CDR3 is TGTGCCAGCAGCGGACCCTTGGACAGTTCCTACAATGAGCAGTTCTTC. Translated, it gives CASSGPLDSSYNEQFF.

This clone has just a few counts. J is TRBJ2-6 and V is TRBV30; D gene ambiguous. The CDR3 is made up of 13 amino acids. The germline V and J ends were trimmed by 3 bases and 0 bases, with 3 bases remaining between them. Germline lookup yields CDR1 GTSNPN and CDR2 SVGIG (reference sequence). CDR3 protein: CAWSPSGANVLTF. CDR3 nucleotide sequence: TGTGCCTGGAGCCCCTCTGGGGCCAACGTCCTGACTTTC.

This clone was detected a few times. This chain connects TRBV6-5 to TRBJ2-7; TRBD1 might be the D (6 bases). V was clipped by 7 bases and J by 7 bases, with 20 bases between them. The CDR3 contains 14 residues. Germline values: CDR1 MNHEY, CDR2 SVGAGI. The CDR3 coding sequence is TGTGCCAGCAACACTCAACAGGGAGTCTCGGAGCAGTACTTC. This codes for CASNTQQGVSEQYF.

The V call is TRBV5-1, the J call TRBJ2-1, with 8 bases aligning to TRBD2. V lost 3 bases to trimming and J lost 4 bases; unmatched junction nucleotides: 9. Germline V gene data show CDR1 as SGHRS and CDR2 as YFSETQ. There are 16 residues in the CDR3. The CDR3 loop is CASSWTPGGNYNEQFF. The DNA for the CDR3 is TGCGCCAGCAGCTGGACCCCGGGGGGGAATTACAATGAGCAGTTCTTC.

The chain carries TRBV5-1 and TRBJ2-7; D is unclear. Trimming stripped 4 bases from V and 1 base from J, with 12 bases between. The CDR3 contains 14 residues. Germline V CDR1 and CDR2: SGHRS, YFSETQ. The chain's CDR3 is CASSPSKGSYEQYF. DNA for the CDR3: TGCGCCAGCAGCCCCTCAAAGGGATCCTACGAGCAGTACTTC. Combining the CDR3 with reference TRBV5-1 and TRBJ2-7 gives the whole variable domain KAGVTQTPRYLIKTRGQQVTLSCSPISGHRSVSWYQQTPGQGLQFLFEYFSETQRNKGNFPGRFSGRQFSNSRSEMNVSTLELGDSALYLCASSPSKGSYEQYFGPGTRLTVT.

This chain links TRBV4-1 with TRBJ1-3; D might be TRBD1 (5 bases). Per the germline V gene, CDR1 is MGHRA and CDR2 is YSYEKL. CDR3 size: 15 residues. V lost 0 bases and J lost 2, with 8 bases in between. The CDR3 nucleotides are TGCGCCAGCAGCCAAGATGGGGCCGCTGGAAACACCATATATTTT. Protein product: CASSQDGAAGNTIYF.

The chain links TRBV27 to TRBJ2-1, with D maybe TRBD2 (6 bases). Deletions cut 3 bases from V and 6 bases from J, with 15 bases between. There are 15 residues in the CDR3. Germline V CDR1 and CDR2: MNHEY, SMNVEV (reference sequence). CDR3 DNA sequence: TGTGCCAGCAGTTTTCGAGGTGAAGCGGGCAATGAGCAGTTCTTC. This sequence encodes CASSFRGEAGNEQFF.

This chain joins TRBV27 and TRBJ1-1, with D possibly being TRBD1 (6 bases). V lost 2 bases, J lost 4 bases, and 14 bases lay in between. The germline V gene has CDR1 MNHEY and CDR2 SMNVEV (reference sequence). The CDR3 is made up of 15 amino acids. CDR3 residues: CASSLKGGVGTEAFF. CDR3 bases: TGTGCCAGCAGTTTAAAGGGGGGGGTAGGCACTGAAGCTTTCTTT.

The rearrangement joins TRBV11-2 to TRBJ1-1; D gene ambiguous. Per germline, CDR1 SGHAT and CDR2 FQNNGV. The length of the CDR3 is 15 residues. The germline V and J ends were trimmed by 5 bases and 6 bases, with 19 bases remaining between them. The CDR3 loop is CASSPESGIGAEAFF. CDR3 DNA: TGTGCCAGCAGCCCCGAGTCTGGGATAGGAGCTGAAGCTTTCTTT.